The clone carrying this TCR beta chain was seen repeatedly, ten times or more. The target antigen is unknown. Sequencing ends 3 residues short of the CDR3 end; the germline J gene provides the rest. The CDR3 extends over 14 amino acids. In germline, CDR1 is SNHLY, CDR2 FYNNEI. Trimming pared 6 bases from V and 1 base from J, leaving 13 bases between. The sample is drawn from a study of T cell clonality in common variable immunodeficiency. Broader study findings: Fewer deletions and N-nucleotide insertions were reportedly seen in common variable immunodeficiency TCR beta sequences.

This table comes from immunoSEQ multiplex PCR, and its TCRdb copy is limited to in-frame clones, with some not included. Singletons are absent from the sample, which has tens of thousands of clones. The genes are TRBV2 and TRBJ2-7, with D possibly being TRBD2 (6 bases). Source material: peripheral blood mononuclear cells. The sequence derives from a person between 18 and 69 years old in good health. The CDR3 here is CASSNPGVSYEQYF. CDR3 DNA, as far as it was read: TGTGCCAGCAGCAACCCGGGGGTATCCTACGAG. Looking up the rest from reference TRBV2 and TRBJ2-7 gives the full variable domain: EPEVTQTPSHQVTQMGQEVILRCVPISNHLYFYWYRQILGQKVEFLVSFYNNEISEKSEIFDDQFSVERPDGSNFTLKIRSTKLEDSAMYFCASSNPGVSYEQYFGPGTRLTVT.